This TCR beta chain is from a study of identical twins. Study-wide results and limits: Fewer insertions were carried by abundant cord blood beta clonotypes, but none was seen in memory repertoires. Beta out-of-frame sequences showed weaker excess twin sharing.

MiXCR, run by TCRdb on the 5' RACE reads, gives a single entry per CDR3 protein. The data show about 690,000 distinct CDR3 sequences, with 21% seen just once and roughly 4% held by the top ten. Only a few counts were recorded for this clonotype. The antigen remains undetermined. V lost 0 bases to trimming and J lost 0 bases, with 12 bases between them. CDR1 SEHNR and CDR2 FQNEAQ come from the germline V gene (reference sequence). The CDR3 totals 17 residues. The sample was also linked to a second study, of T cells expressing NK-cell markers. That source notes: A few donors' CD3+CD56-NKG2C+ cells were dominated by the same clonotypes.

This sequence joins TRBV7-9 and TRBJ2-1; D gene unclear. The sequence was collected from a woman aged 18 to 35 in good health. Sequencing used PBMCs. The CDR3 DNA sequence: TGTGCCAGCAGCTTAGCGGGCACCCCGAGCTCCTACAATGAGCAGTTCTTC. Translation gives CASSLAGTPSSYNEQFF. Using reference TRBV7-9 and TRBJ2-1 for the parts outside the CDR3, the full variable domain is DTGVSQNPRHKITKRGQNVTFRCDPISEHNRLYWYRQTLGQGPEFLTYFQNEAQLEKSRLLSDRFSAERPKGSFSTLEIQRTEQGDSAMYLCASSLAGTPSSYNEQFFGPGTRLTVL.